The 29 T cell receptor beta chains below were found in one sample sequenced in a study of cytomegalovirus exposure and HLA in healthy donors. PCR involved 60 Vbeta and 13 Jbeta primers. TCRdb keeps only in-frame clones here, not all; method: immunoSEQ multiplex PCR. Of 150,000 to 200,000 clones listed, about four fifths were seen once; the top ten hold around 1.4%. The sample was PBMCs. The receptor set was obtained from a girl aged 5-17 years in good health and CMV-seropositive.

This clone came up a few times. This sequence joins TRBV6-1 and TRBJ1-1; a weak D match, TRBD1 (5 bases). V was shortened by 8 bases and J by 6 bases, with 19 bases between the two germline ends. Germline CDR1 and CDR2: MNHNS and SASEGT. The CDR3 has 14 residues. The CDR3 DNA follows: TGTGCCAGCGCTTGGGGGGAGGAGATCTCTGAAGCTTTCTTT. It translates to CASAWGEEISEAFF.

V and J are TRBV6-1 and TRBJ1-2, with TRBD1 matching over 10 bases. Germline values: CDR1 MNHNS, CDR2 SASEGT. The V segment lost 7 bases and the J segment 4 bases; nucleotides outside the gene matches: 3. This CDR3 region has 13 residues. The CDR3 region has the DNA TGTGCCAGCACGCGGACAGGGGGCTATGGCTACACCTTC. Protein: CASTRTGGYGYTF.

The V and J genes are TRBV4-1 and TRBJ2-4; weak D call: TRBD2 (5 bases). The germline V gene has CDR1 MGHRA and CDR2 YSYEKL. The CDR3 length is 13 residues. Between the trimmed V and J ends, which lost 0 bases and 9 bases, there was a span of 9 bases. CDR3 coding DNA: TGCGCCAGCAGCCAAGATCCGGGGTTCATTCAGTACTTC. Encoded protein: CASSQDPGFIQYF.

Points on this clone: Additional DNA sequences in this sample encode the identical CDR3. The gene calls are TRBV5-1 and TRBJ1-1, with TRBD1 matching over 10 bases. The V gene's germline CDR1 is SGHRS and CDR2 YFSETQ. CDR3 length equals 14 residues. The J segment lost 5 bases and the V segment lost 3 bases, leaving 4 bases of the junction unmatched. The CDR3 bases are TGCGCCAGCAGCTCAGGACAGGGGGGAACTGAAGCTTTCTTT. It is translated as CASSSGQGGTEAFF.

CDR3 in amino acids: CASSEGSAAGELFF. CDR3 bases: TGTGCCAGCTCGGAGGGGTCGGCGGCCGGGGAGCTGTTTTTT. The chain carries TRBV6-1 and TRBJ2-2; a possible D gene is TRBD2 (6 bases). Deletions cut 8 bases from V and 6 bases from J, with 16 bases between. The CDR3 length is 14 residues. Germline lookup yields CDR1 MNHNS and CDR2 SASEGT.

The chain couples TRBV7-9 to TRBJ1-4; 7 bases map to TRBD1. Germline CDR1 is SEHNR and CDR2 is FQNEAQ (reference sequence). V lost 7 bases, J lost 8 bases, and 4 bases stayed unmatched. The CDR3 sequence is 12 residues long. The CDR3 region is CASTKDREKLFF. The CDR3 DNA reads TGTGCCAGCACCAAGGACAGGGAAAAACTGTTTTTT.

This chain uses TRBV19 with TRBJ2-2; 10 bases match TRBD1. Trimming cost V 8 bases and J 5 bases; bases outside gene matches: 5. CDR1 is LNHDA, CDR2 SQIVND, per germline (reference sequence). CDR3 length: 14 amino acids. The CDR3 sequence is CASYRQGATGELFF. The CDR3 nucleotides read TGTGCCAGTTATAGACAGGGGGCGACCGGGGAGCTGTTTTTT.

The CDR3 loop reads CASSQGLAVYEQYF. The DNA for the CDR3 is TGTGCCAGCAGTCAAGGACTAGCGGTCTACGAGCAGTACTTC. V is TRBV25-1 and J is TRBJ2-7, with 10 bases aligning to TRBD2. The CDR3 is 14 residues long. The germline gives CDR1 MGHDK, CDR2 SYGVNS. V gave up 5 bases and J gave up 3 bases; unmatched junction bases: 4.

The chain combines TRBV2 with TRBJ2-5; D gene ambiguous. The CDR3 extends over 15 amino acids. Germline CDR1 reads SNHLY; CDR2 reads FYNNEI. Trimming took off 2 bases at V and 5 bases at J, with 15 bases between the two ends. The chain's CDR3 is CASSENSPIPETQYF. DNA of the CDR3: TGTGCCAGCAGTGAAAACAGCCCAATTCCGGAGACCCAGTACTTC.

The chain carries TRBV9 and TRBJ2-1; TRBD1 is a possible D gene (7 bases). V was cut by 2 bases and J by 9 bases, with 21 bases left in between. Looked up from germline, CDR1 is SGDLS and CDR2 is YYNGEE. The CDR3 has 16 amino acids. CDR3 sequence: CASSVYGQEGYLEQFF. The CDR3 DNA is TGTGCCAGCAGCGTGTACGGACAGGAGGGTTATCTTGAGCAGTTCTTC.

The chain couples TRBV9 to TRBJ1-2, with 7 positions matching TRBD1. The CDR3 is made up of 13 amino acids. Trimming cost V 0 bases and J 5 bases; bases outside gene matches: 1. From germline, CDR1 is SGDLS and CDR2 YYNGEE. The CDR3 DNA reads as TGTGCCAGCAGCGTAGAACAGGGGTATGGCTACACCTTC. Translation: CASSVEQGYGYTF.

This chain's CDR3 is CASSSPGQLRGQYF. CDR3 sequence (DNA): TGTGCCAGCAGCTCCCCGGGACAGCTACGTGGGCAGTACTTC. The J gene is TRBJ2-7, the V gene TRBV5-4; the match to TRBD1 covers 7 bases. Germline CDR1 and CDR2: SGHNT and YYREEE (reference sequence). CDR3 length: 14 residues. V was pared by 3 bases and J by 9 bases, with 12 bases of the junction left unmatched.

The chain joins TRBV11-3 to TRBJ2-2; TRBD1 aligns across 11 bases. The germline V gene has CDR1 SGHNT and CDR2 YENEEA. Trimming took 4 bases from V and 6 from J; bases not matched to a gene: 4. The CDR3 has 15 residues. CDR3 nucleotide sequence: TGTGCCAGCAGCTGGGGACAGGGGGTCTCCGGGGAGCTGTTTTTT. This encodes CASSWGQGVSGELFF.

This clone was counted once. The chain employs TRBV4-1 and TRBJ1-1; D uncertain. In germline, CDR1 is MGHRA, CDR2 YSYEKL. This CDR3 is 15 amino acids long. The V end lost 1 base, the J end lost 0 bases, and 9 bases lay between the germline ends. This chain's CDR3 is CASSQVMRMNTEAFF. In nucleotides, the CDR3 is TGCGCCAGCAGCCAAGTGATGAGGATGAACACTGAAGCTTTCTTT.

The genes are TRBV9 and TRBJ2-3, with D possibly being TRBD2 (6 bases). The germline V gene has CDR1 SGDLS and CDR2 YYNGEE. The germline V and J ends were trimmed by 3 bases and 0 bases, with 11 bases remaining between them. This CDR3 spans 15 amino acids. CDR3 residues: CASSGGARSTDTQYF. DNA for the CDR3: TGTGCCAGCAGCGGCGGGGCGCGAAGCACAGATACGCAGTATTTT.

This chain links TRBV6-1 with TRBJ1-3; D remains unclear. The CDR3 is 16 amino acids. The V gene lost 4 bases and the J gene lost 0 bases, with 13 bases spanning the gap. The germline gives CDR1 MNHNS, CDR2 SASEGT. The CDR3 coding sequence is TGTGCCAGCAGTGGGCAGGCGTTACTCTCTGGAAACACCATATATTTT. Amino acids: CASSGQALLSGNTIYF.

Regarding this clone: One end of the junction does not line up with germline, which may come from a read error. The chain employs TRBV7-8 and TRBJ2-2, with a possible D match to TRBD2 (7 bases). The CDR3 length is 17 residues. In germline, CDR1 is SGHVS, CDR2 FQNEAQ. In nucleotides, the CDR3 is TGTGCCGGCAGCCGCCGGGGGGCATACGCGAACACCGGGGAGCTGTTTTTT. This sequence encodes CAGSRRGAYANTGELFF. Using reference TRBV7-8 and TRBJ2-2 for the parts outside the CDR3, the full variable domain is GAGVSQSPRYKVAKRGQDVALRCDPISGHVSLFWYQQALGQGPEFLTYFQNEAQLDKSGLPSDRFFAERPEGSVSTLKIQRTQQEDSAVYLCAGSRRGAYANTGELFFGEGSRLTVL.

CDR3 in DNA: TGTGCCAGCAGCTACGGGACAAACGATCAGCCCCAGCATTTT. Translating gives CASSYGTNDQPQHF. The chain links TRBV13 to TRBJ1-5; weak D call: TRBD1 (6 bases). V lost 4 bases and J lost 5, with 12 bases in between. Germline V lookup: CDR1 PRHDT, CDR2 FYEKMQ (reference sequence). There are 14 residues in the CDR3.

In regard to this clone: Other DNA variants within this sample encode the same CDR3. CDR3 sequence reads: CASSPRENTEAFF. DNA for the CDR3: TGTGCCAGCTCACCCAGGGAGAACACTGAAGCTTTCTTT. The V call is TRBV18, the J call TRBJ1-1; possible D gene TRBD1, 5 bases. Per germline, CDR1 KGHSH and CDR2 LQKENI. The CDR3 length is 13 residues. The V gene lost 3 bases and the J gene lost 1 base, with 6 bases spanning the gap. The full variable domain, with the rest looked up from reference TRBV18 and TRBJ1-1, is NAGVMQNPRHLVRRRGQEARLRCSPMKGHSHVYWYRQLPEEGLKFMVYLQKENIIDESGMPKERFSAEFPKEGPSILRIQQVVRGDSAAYFCASSPRENTEAFFGQGTRLTVV.

V gene TRBV6-5 combines with J gene TRBJ1-2, with 7 bases fitting TRBD1. Germline V lookup: CDR1 MNHEY, CDR2 SVGAGI. Trimming cost V 3 bases and J 8 bases; bases outside gene matches: 15. The CDR3 has 16 residues. The CDR3 region is CASSYGRQGPPGGYTF. In DNA, the CDR3 is TGTGCCAGCAGTTATGGTCGACAGGGCCCCCCCGGAGGCTACACCTTC.

The chain joins TRBV13 to TRBJ1-1, with 10 bases identical to TRBD1. CDR1 and CDR2 from the germline V gene are PRHDT and FYEKMQ (reference sequence). The V segment lost 2 bases and the J segment 3 bases; nucleotides outside the gene matches: 6. This CDR3 is 16 amino acids long. In DNA form, the CDR3 reads TGTGCCAGCAGCTTAACGGGACAGGGGATGGACACTGAAGCTTTCTTT. Translating gives CASSLTGQGMDTEAFF.

The V gene is TRBV6-7, the J gene TRBJ2-5; tentatively, D is TRBD2 (8 bases). TRBV6-7 is filed as an ORF, its function uncertain. This CDR3 region has 18 residues. V lost 0 bases to trimming and J lost 7 bases, with 24 bases between them. Written as DNA, the CDR3 is TGTGCCAGCAGTTACTCGGAGCGGGGGAGGGGGCTGCGGGGGACCCAGTACTTC. It codes for CASSYSERGRGLRGTQYF.

The chain is built from TRBV9 and TRBJ2-3, with TRBD2 identical over 8 bases. The length of the CDR3 is 15 residues. J gave up 8 bases and V 4 bases, and 12 bases lay outside the gene matches. The germline gives CDR1 SGDLS, CDR2 YYNGEE. The CDR3 is CASSQRAGAAGTQYF. CDR3 DNA sequence: TGTGCCAGCAGCCAAAGAGCGGGGGCCGCTGGTACGCAGTATTTT.

This chain connects TRBV10-3 to TRBJ1-3; 7 bases line up with TRBD1. J gave up 4 bases and V 3 bases, and 6 bases lay outside the gene matches. CDR1 and CDR2 from the germline V gene are ENHRY and SYGVKD. CDR3 size: 15 residues. The chain's CDR3 is CAISEGTVRGNTIYF. Written as DNA, the CDR3 is TGTGCCATCAGTGAAGGGACAGTAAGAGGAAACACCATATATTTT.

The chain uses TRBV10-3 and TRBJ1-6, with 11 bases matching TRBD1. The junction had 4 bases not matched to a gene; V was cut back by 0 bases and J by 9 bases. The CDR3 sequence is 16 residues long. Germline loops: CDR1 ENHRY, CDR2 SYGVKD. The CDR3 reads CAISESGQGASSPLHF. The DNA of the CDR3 is TGTGCCATCAGTGAGTCCGGACAGGGGGCGAGTTCACCCCTCCACTTT.

The rearrangement joins TRBV7-7 to TRBJ2-5, with 8 bases aligning to TRBD2. V gave up 1 base and J gave up 5 bases; unmatched junction bases: 6. This CDR3 has 15 residues. Germline V gene lookup returns CDR1 SSHAT and CDR2 FNYEAQ (reference sequence). In DNA, the CDR3 is TGTGCCAGCAGCTTAGGTAGCGGGGCTCTGGAGACCCAGTACTTC. Translation gives CASSLGSGALETQYF. Complete variable domain (other parts from reference TRBV7-7 and TRBJ2-5): GAGVSQSPRYKVTKRGQDVTLRCDPISSHATLYWYQQALGQGPEFLTYFNYEAQPDKSGLPSDRFSAERPEGSISTLTIQRTEQRDSAMYRCASSLGSGALETQYFGPGTRLLVL.

The V call is TRBV7-6, the J call TRBJ1-1; 7 bases are a match to TRBD1. Germline assignment: CDR1 SGHVS and CDR2 FNYEAQ. This CDR3 region has 13 residues. J lost 3 bases, V lost 5 bases, and 3 bases had no gene match. This CDR3 is CASSLTGDTEAFF. DNA of the CDR3: TGTGCCAGCAGCCTAACAGGGGACACTGAAGCTTTCTTT.

The chain couples TRBV6-6 to TRBJ1-2; maybe TRBD1 (5 bases). Germline V lookup: CDR1 MNHNY, CDR2 SVGAGI (reference sequence). V lost 6 bases to trimming and J lost 4 bases, with 12 bases between them. The CDR3 extends over 13 amino acids. CDR3 nucleotide sequence: TGTGCCAGCAGCCCCGACAGTTCCTATGGCTACACCTTC. It yields the protein CASSPDSSYGYTF.

J is TRBJ2-1 and V is TRBV15; tentative D call: TRBD1 (6 bases). Trimming removed 1 base from V and 4 bases from J, with 8 bases in between. CDR3 length: 14 amino acids. Germline V gene data show CDR1 as LNHNV and CDR2 as YYDKDF (reference sequence). The CDR3 reads CATSRGDKYNEQFF. CDR3 in DNA: TGTGCCACCAGCAGAGGGGACAAATACAATGAGCAGTTCTTC.